The 32 T cell receptor beta chains presented below share a single source sample, sequenced in a study of shared clonotypes between healthy human individuals. Libraries were prepared by immunoSEQ multiplex PCR; TCRdb keeps only in-frame clonotypes and omits some of them. The table records 2,500,000 or so clones, more than 80% of them present only once. The sample was naive CD4+ T cells sorted from blood. The subset: CD45RA+ positively selected. The receptors shown here come from a young man in good health.

The chain combines TRBV4-1 with TRBJ1-1, with no clear D. From germline, CDR1 is MGHRA and CDR2 YSYEKL. Trimming took 6 bases from V and 5 from J, leaving 13 bases between them. This CDR3 is 13 amino acids long. CDR3 bases: TGCGCCAGCAGACTGACTGCGGGGACTGAAGCTTTCTTT. Residues: CASRLTAGTEAFF.

The rearrangement links TRBV18 to TRBJ2-7, with 8 nucleotides matching TRBD2. V shed 3 bases, J shed 4 bases, and the junction held 5 bases outside the gene matches. The germline CDR1 and CDR2 sequences are KGHSH and LQKENI. The CDR3 has 14 amino acids. The CDR3 DNA follows: TGTGCCAGCTCACCGCGCGGGGGGCGATACGAGCAGTACTTC. As protein: CASSPRGGRYEQYF.

The chain recombines TRBV5-1 with TRBJ2-5, with 11 bases identical to TRBD2. The germline V gene encodes CDR1 SGHRS and CDR2 YFSETQ. CDR3 size: 20 residues. V lost 4 bases to trimming and J lost 0 bases; unmatched junction nucleotides: 17. The CDR3 nucleotides are TGCGCCAGCAGCCTGGGGCTAGCGGGGGGACCGAGTCGGTACCAAGAGACCCAGTACTTC. This encodes CASSLGLAGGPSRYQETQYF. The variable domain in full, with the rest retrieved from reference TRBV5-1 and TRBJ2-5, is KAGVTQTPRYLIKTRGQQVTLSCSPISGHRSVSWYQQTPGQGLQFLFEYFSETQRNKGNFPGRFSGRQFSNSRSEMNVSTLELGDSALYLCASSLGLAGGPSRYQETQYFGPGTRLLVL.

As to this clone: Other DNA sequences in this specimen translate into the identical CDR3. The V and J genes are TRBV11-2 and TRBJ2-7, with D hard to call. The length of the CDR3 is 11 residues. Germline values: CDR1 SGHAT, CDR2 FQNNGV. V was trimmed by 5 bases and J by 3 bases, leaving 5 bases between them. For the CDR3, the DNA is TGTGCCAGCAGCATTAGCTACGAGCAGTACTTC. It translates to CASSISYEQYF.

The gene calls are TRBV27 and TRBJ1-6, with 11 bases lining up with TRBD1. CDR1 is MNHEY, CDR2 SMNVEV, per germline (reference sequence). Trimming cost V 6 bases and J 0 bases; bases outside gene matches: 4. The CDR3 has 17 residues. In DNA form, the CDR3 reads TGTGCCAGCAGCTTGGACAGGGGGCTCTCCTATAATTCACCCCTCCACTTT. It is translated as CASSLDRGLSYNSPLHF.

The chain combines TRBV19 with TRBJ2-7, with 7 bases that match TRBD2. The CDR3 is made up of 17 amino acids. Germline V gene lookup returns CDR1 LNHDA and CDR2 SQIVND (reference sequence). The J segment lost 2 bases and the V segment lost 3 bases, leaving 13 bases of the junction unmatched. CDR3 sequence reads: CASSIPVGAGVAYEQYF. CDR3 nucleotides: TGTGCCAGTAGTATCCCGGTCGGGGCGGGAGTGGCCTACGAGCAGTACTTC.

The chain is built from TRBV6-1 and TRBJ1-2; TRBD1 matches 7 bases. The CDR3 runs to 14 residues. The junction had 8 bases not matched to a gene; V was cut back by 10 bases and J by 0 bases. Germline loops: CDR1 MNHNS, CDR2 SASEGT. CDR3 amino acids: CATSRDSPNYGYTF. CDR3 coding DNA: TGTGCCACCTCGAGGGACAGCCCTAACTATGGCTACACCTTC.

This chain connects TRBV10-1 to TRBJ2-3, with D possibly matching TRBD1 (6 bases). V dropped 5 bases and J dropped 5 bases, with 14 bases sitting between them. Per the germline V gene, CDR1 is WNHNN and CDR2 is SYGVQD (reference sequence). The CDR3 is 14 amino acids. The CDR3 here is CASSYAGVEDTQYF. The CDR3 DNA sequence: TGCGCCAGCAGTTACGCAGGGGTAGAAGATACGCAGTATTTT.

The chain has TRBV7-2 and TRBJ2-2; 9 bases agree with TRBD1. CDR3 length equals 14 residues. V shed 5 bases and J 7 bases; nucleotides not matched to a gene: 5. The germline V gene has CDR1 SGHTA and CDR2 FQGNSA. CDR3 DNA: TGTGCCAGCAGCCAAACAGGGGGCTACGGGGAGCTGTTTTTT. Translation gives CASSQTGGYGELFF.

For the CDR3, the DNA is TGCGCCAGCAGCCAACCGGGAGGCAGGGCGGGGGGCCGCTCCTACAATGAGCAGTTCTTC. As protein: CASSQPGGRAGGRSYNEQFF. This chain links TRBV4-1 with TRBJ2-1; 8 nucleotides align to TRBD2. This CDR3 comprises 20 residues. Germline values: CDR1 MGHRA, CDR2 YSYEKL. With 2 bases clipped from V and 0 bases from J, the junction kept 15 bases outside the gene matches.

V usage is TRBV7-9 and J usage is TRBJ2-3; TRBD2 matches 7 bases. Germline values: CDR1 SEHNR, CDR2 FQNEAQ (reference sequence). The V gene end was trimmed by 3 bases and the J gene end by 4 bases; junction bases not matched to a gene: 10. This CDR3 is 16 amino acids long. CDR3 region: CASSFLSGRDADTQYF. The CDR3 DNA is TGTGCCAGCAGCTTCTTATCGGGGAGGGATGCAGATACGCAGTATTTT.

This clone was detected once. This chain joins TRBV9 and TRBJ2-2, with D hard to call. The CDR3 runs to 16 residues. Trimming left V 0 bases short and J 0 bases short, with 9 bases between. Germline V gene sequence: CDR1 SGDLS, CDR2 YYNGEE. This CDR3 is CASSVGWSTNTGELFF. CDR3 nucleotide sequence: TGTGCCAGCAGCGTAGGCTGGAGTACGAACACCGGGGAGCTGTTTTTT.

V gene TRBV7-9 combines with J gene TRBJ1-1, with D possibly being TRBD1 (6 bases). The germline V gene encodes CDR1 SEHNR and CDR2 FQNEAQ (reference sequence). The ends were cut back, 3 bases at V and 1 base at J, with 12 bases in the middle. This CDR3 has 15 residues. CDR3 nucleotides: TGTGCCAGCAGCTTCCTGACAGGAACGAACACTGAAGCTTTCTTT. Translating it yields CASSFLTGTNTEAFF.

The chain links TRBV5-1 to TRBJ1-3, with D uncertain. CDR1 is SGHRS, CDR2 YFSETQ, per germline. Deletions cut 0 bases from V and 3 bases from J, with 10 bases between. This CDR3 contains 15 residues. In DNA, the CDR3 is TGCGCCAGCAGCTTGGCCGGTGGGGTTGGAAACACCATATATTTT. It translates to CASSLAGGVGNTIYF.

The chain is built from TRBV7-9 and TRBJ2-3; no reliable D call. The V end lost 8 bases, the J end lost 6 bases, and 9 bases lay between the germline ends. Germline V CDR1 and CDR2: SEHNR, FQNEAQ (reference sequence). The CDR3 runs to 11 residues. For the CDR3, the DNA is TGTGCCAGCGACTCCTCGGATACGCAGTATTTT. It encodes CASDSSDTQYF.

V and J are TRBV7-9 and TRBJ2-5; tentative D call: TRBD1 (7 bases). The CDR3 loop spans 15 amino acids. Germline lookup yields CDR1 SEHNR and CDR2 FQNEAQ (reference sequence). V gave up 5 bases and J gave up 4 bases, with 17 bases separating them. CDR3 nucleotide sequence: TGTGCCAGCAGCCAGGCGACAGGGCGGGGAGAGACCCAGTACTTC. Encoded protein: CASSQATGRGETQYF.

The chain uses TRBV10-3 and TRBJ2-5; unclear D gene. Germline-derived CDR1 and CDR2 are ENHRY and SYGVKD. Trimming took off 0 bases at V and 2 bases at J, with 4 bases between the two ends. The CDR3 covers 13 residues. The CDR3 sequence: CAISESDQETQYF. The CDR3 DNA sequence: TGTGCCATCAGTGAGTCCGATCAAGAGACCCAGTACTTC.

The rearrangement joins TRBV27 to TRBJ2-1; no definite D call. The germline V and J ends were trimmed by 2 bases and 10 bases, with 18 bases remaining between them. Germline loops: CDR1 MNHEY, CDR2 SMNVEV (reference sequence). The CDR3 contains 15 residues. The CDR3 region has the DNA TGTGCCAGCAGTTTAAGCCCCGCCTTAGTAGACGAGCAGTTCTTC. It yields the protein CASSLSPALVDEQFF.

J is TRBJ2-7 and V is TRBV6-1; tentative D call: TRBD1 (5 bases). CDR3 length: 12 residues. Trimming took 2 bases from V and 7 from J, leaving 9 bases between them. Germline CDR1 reads MNHNS; CDR2 reads SASEGT. The CDR3 reads CASSERDREQYF. CDR3 DNA sequence: TGTGCCAGCAGTGAAAGAGACAGAGAGCAGTACTTC.

The chain links TRBV2 to TRBJ2-3; D is ambiguous. With 6 bases removed from V and 6 bases from J, the gap between germline ends came to 7 bases. The CDR3 sequence is 11 residues long. The V gene's germline CDR1 is SNHLY and CDR2 FYNNEI. CDR3 region: CASSQEDTQYF. The CDR3 DNA reads as TGTGCCAGCAGCCAGGAGGATACGCAGTATTTT.

A remark on this clone: Different DNA sequences within this sample yield the same CDR3. The V gene is TRBV30, the J gene TRBJ1-4; 8 nucleotides agree with TRBD1. The V gene end was trimmed by 1 base and the J gene end by 1 base; junction bases not matched to a gene: 2. The germline V gene has CDR1 GTSNPN and CDR2 SVGIG (reference sequence). This CDR3 has 15 residues. This CDR3 is CAWSGQGRTNEKLFF. The DNA for the CDR3 is TGTGCCTGGAGTGGACAGGGGCGAACTAATGAAAAACTGTTTTTT.

J is TRBJ2-1 and V is TRBV10-3, with 8 bases aligning to TRBD2. Germline CDR1 ENHRY, CDR2 SYGVKD. The CDR3 extends over 15 amino acids. V lost 6 bases, J lost 0 bases, and 4 bases stayed unmatched. CDR3 sequence reads: CAISLLAASYNEQFF. The CDR3 coding sequence is TGTGCCATCAGCCTACTAGCGGCCTCCTACAATGAGCAGTTCTTC.

The chain combines TRBV7-2 with TRBJ2-5; tentative D call: TRBD1 (5 bases). The germline gives CDR1 SGHTA, CDR2 FQGNSA. This CDR3 spans 13 amino acids. The germline V and J ends were trimmed by 5 bases and 5 bases, with 12 bases remaining between them. The CDR3 nucleotides are TGTGCCAGCAGCCTAGGGGCATTGGAGACCCAGTACTTC. Translating gives CASSLGALETQYF. Full variable domain (remainder filled in from reference TRBV7-2 and TRBJ2-5): GAGVSQSPSNKVTEKGKDVELRCDPISGHTALYWYRQSLGQGLEFLIYFQGNSAPDKSGLPSDRFSAERTGGSVSTLTIQRTQQEDSAVYLCASSLGALETQYFGPGTRLLVL.

This chain connects TRBV7-9 to TRBJ2-1, with unresolved D. Trimming pared 7 bases from V and 3 bases from J, leaving 13 bases between. This CDR3 is built from 14 residues. CDR1 is SEHNR and CDR2 is FQNEAQ in the germline V gene (reference sequence). The CDR3 loop reads CASTLPDNYNEQFF. In DNA form, the CDR3 reads TGTGCCAGCACCCTTCCAGACAACTACAATGAGCAGTTCTTC.

The V and J genes are TRBV10-3 and TRBJ1-1; D perhaps matches TRBD1 (6 bases). Trimming took 2 bases from V and 10 from J, leaving 8 bases between them. The germline gives CDR1 ENHRY, CDR2 SYGVKD. The CDR3 sequence is 11 residues long. The CDR3 region is CAISEGRGAFF. The CDR3 DNA sequence: TGTGCCATCAGTGAGGGCAGGGGAGCTTTCTTT.

V and J are TRBV30 and TRBJ1-1, with 7 bases identical to TRBD1. The CDR3 sequence is 12 residues long. Germline CDR1 is GTSNPN and CDR2 is SVGIG (reference sequence). V lost 1 base and J lost 14; bases outside the gene matches: 10. CDR3 sequence: CAWSATQGRSFF. The CDR3, as DNA: TGTGCCTGGAGTGCTACACAGGGGAGGTCCTTCTTT.

There are a few counts of this clone. V is TRBV7-2 and J is TRBJ2-1; 15 bases match TRBD2. Unmatched junction bases numbered 5, after V lost 5 bases and J lost 12 bases. This CDR3 contains 14 residues. Germline V gene lookup returns CDR1 SGHTA and CDR2 FQGNSA. CDR3 nucleotide sequence: TGTGCCAGCAGCCCTCCGGGACTAGCGGGGGGGCAGTTCTTC. This sequence encodes CASSPPGLAGGQFF.

The CDR3 DNA sequence: TGTGCCACCAGCAACTTCGGACTAGCAGGGGGAAACATTCAGTACTTC. It codes for CATSNFGLAGGNIQYF. The chain couples TRBV15 to TRBJ2-4, with TRBD2 as a possible D gene (8 bases). V dropped 4 bases and J dropped 6 bases, with 19 bases sitting between them. The CDR3 covers 16 residues. Germline assignment: CDR1 LNHNV and CDR2 YYDKDF (reference sequence).

The genes are TRBV19 and TRBJ1-1; D unresolved. V lost 3 bases to trimming and J lost 1 base, with 12 bases between them. This CDR3 is built from 15 residues. Germline CDR1 reads LNHDA; CDR2 reads SQIVND (reference sequence). The DNA of the CDR3 is TGTGCCAGTAGTATTCAAGGGAATGCGAACACTGAAGCTTTCTTT. The encoded protein is CASSIQGNANTEAFF.

This chain connects TRBV5-4 to TRBJ2-3; 7 positions match TRBD1. V was clipped by 4 bases and J by 0 bases; unmatched bases: 8. The CDR3 spans 16 residues. Looked up from germline, CDR1 is SGHNT and CDR2 is YYREEE (reference sequence). The chain's CDR3 is CASSALRQGSTDTQYF. The CDR3 region has the DNA TGTGCCAGCAGCGCATTAAGACAGGGAAGCACAGATACGCAGTATTTT.

This sequence joins TRBV18 and TRBJ1-1; D may be TRBD1 (5 bases). Deletions cut 2 bases from V and 1 base from J, with 8 bases between. The CDR3 is 14 amino acids. Per germline, CDR1 KGHSH and CDR2 LQKENI. The CDR3 here is CASSPIRGNTEAFF. Written as DNA, the CDR3 is TGTGCCAGCTCACCAATAAGGGGGAACACTGAAGCTTTCTTT.

The chain has TRBV7-9 and TRBJ2-7; 9 bases are shared with TRBD2. The CDR3 runs 15 residues. V gave up 5 bases and J gave up 5 bases; unmatched junction bases: 10. Germline CDR1 reads SEHNR; CDR2 reads FQNEAQ (reference sequence). CDR3: CASSLGLASKNEQYF. Here the CDR3 DNA reads TGTGCCAGCAGCCTAGGACTAGCGAGTAAGAACGAGCAGTACTTC.